This T cell receptor beta chain was profiled in a study of blood T cell repertoires in COVID-19. Study overall: Both acute and convalescent COVID-19 samples were obtained from the United States, Italy and Spain.

The V segment lost 1 base and the J segment 0 bases; nucleotides outside the gene matches: 0. Germline V lookup: CDR1 LGHDT, CDR2 YNNKEL (reference sequence). The CDR3 has 16 residues. TCRdb's table, derived via immunoSEQ multiplex PCR, lists solely in-frame clones and lacks some. Here the sample spans 200,000 to 250,000 clones, over 75% being singletons. Ages ranged from roughly 18 to 95 years, with residence in fewer than 25 US areas. This clone was counted a single time. This sequence was found in a woman aged 60-70 years who had recovered from COVID-19. The chain carries TRBV3-1 (or the pseudogene TRBV3-2) and TRBJ2-1, with 10 bases identical to TRBD1. Sequenced input: PBMCs or T cells enriched from blood (not recorded which). The CDR3 loop reads CASSQGQGASYNEQFF. The CDR3 DNA reads as TGTGCCAGCAGCCAAGGACAGGGGGCCTCCTACAATGAGCAGTTCTTC.